Below are 5 T cell receptor beta chains sequenced from a single sample in a study of blood T cells in healthy people across ages. Together with a sample-barcoded 5' primer, a J-beta primer mix was included in a second PCR lasting about 6 to 11 cycles. MiXCR, run by TCRdb on the 5' RACE reads, gives a single entry per CDR3 protein. The sample lists about 780,000 distinct CDR3 sequences; around 50% were seen once. Material for sequencing was blood. The receptor set was obtained from a man at least 80 years old in good health.

The gene calls are TRBV30 and TRBJ1-6; D may be TRBD1 (6 bases). The CDR3 extends over 16 amino acids. The germline V gene has CDR1 GTSNPN and CDR2 SVGIG (reference sequence). V was clipped by 4 bases and J by 7 bases, with 20 bases between them. The CDR3 spells CAWIPQAGDRNSPLHF. The DNA of the CDR3 is TGTGCCTGGATCCCTCAGGCAGGGGATCGCAATTCACCCCTCCACTTT.

This clonotype turned up a few times. This chain joins TRBV4-2 and TRBJ2-1; 7 bases are shared with TRBD2. The CDR3 spans 16 residues. The J segment lost 2 bases and the V segment lost 1 base, leaving 5 bases of the junction unmatched. CDR1 LGHNA and CDR2 YNFKEQ come from the germline V gene. The CDR3 DNA reads as TGTGCCAGCAGCCAAGGGGCTAGCGGAACCTACAATGAGCAGTTCTTC. This sequence encodes CASSQGASGTYNEQFF.

V and J are TRBV12-3 or TRBV12-4 and TRBJ2-1; no clear D gene. Trimming took 7 bases from V and 7 from J, leaving 11 bases between them. The length of the CDR3 is 12 residues. The CDR3 sequence is CASTSNRNEQFF. The CDR3 DNA reads as TGTGCCAGCACCTCAAATCGTAATGAGCAGTTCTTC.

A remark on this clonotype: A much larger clone is a single base away; this may be a read error. The chain carries TRBV4-3 and TRBJ2-1; 13 bases are shared with TRBD2. The V and J ends lost 0 bases and 5 bases, in that order; junction bases with no gene match: 7. The CDR3 covers 18 residues. Germline lookup yields CDR1 LGHNA and CDR2 YSLEER. CDR3 sequence reads: CASSQDIWTSGRNNEQFF. The CDR3 coding sequence is TGCGCCAGCAGCCAAGATATCTGGACTAGCGGGAGAAACAATGAGCAGTTCTTC.

This clonotype occurred a few times. The chain combines TRBV6-6 with TRBJ2-7; 8 bases map to TRBD1. The junction had 3 bases not matched to a gene; V was cut back by 6 bases and J by 5 bases. This CDR3 is built from 12 residues. Germline V gene data show CDR1 as MNHNY and CDR2 as SVGAGI (reference sequence). The CDR3 is CASRIQGDEQYF. CDR3 in DNA: TGTGCCAGCAGGATACAGGGGGACGAGCAGTACTTC.